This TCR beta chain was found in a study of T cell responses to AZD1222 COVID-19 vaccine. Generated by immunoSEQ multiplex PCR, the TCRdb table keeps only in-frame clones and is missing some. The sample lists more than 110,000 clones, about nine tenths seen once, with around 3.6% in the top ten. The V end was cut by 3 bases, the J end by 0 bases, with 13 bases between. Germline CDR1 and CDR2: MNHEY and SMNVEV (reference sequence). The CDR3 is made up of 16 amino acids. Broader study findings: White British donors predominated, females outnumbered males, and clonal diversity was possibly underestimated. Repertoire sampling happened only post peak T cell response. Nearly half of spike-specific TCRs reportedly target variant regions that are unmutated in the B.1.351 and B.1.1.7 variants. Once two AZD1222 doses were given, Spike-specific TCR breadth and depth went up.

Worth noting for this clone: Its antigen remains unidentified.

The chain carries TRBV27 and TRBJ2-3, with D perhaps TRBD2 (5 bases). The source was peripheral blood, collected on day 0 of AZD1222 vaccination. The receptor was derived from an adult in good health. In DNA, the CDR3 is TGTGCCAGCAGTTTCGGACTTGATGCGAGCACAGATACGCAGTATTTT. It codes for CASSFGLDASTDTQYF.